This T cell receptor beta chain came from a study of identical twins. General observations from the study: For cord blood, abundant beta clonotypes had fewer insertions, unlike memory repertoires, which showed none. Twin-shared out-of-frame alpha sequences were enriched for low generation probability. Monozygotic twins shared more out-of-frame TCR alpha than recombination models predicted.

This clonotype was found many times. Its antigen is not known. The CDR3 consists of 13 residues. J lost 4 bases, V lost 7 bases, and 6 bases had no gene match. Template switching (which added a universal primer site) was used, and cDNA carried unique molecular identifiers. TCRdb recomputed calls from the 5' RACE reads with MiXCR, one row per CDR3 protein. The sample holds about 690,000 distinct CDR3 sequences, approximately 6.1% seen once. This receptor was identified in a man aged 18 to 29 in good health. Material for sequencing was naive T cells sorted from blood. V gene TRBV12-3 or TRBV12-4 combines with J gene TRBJ1-1; TRBD1 agrees at 7 bases. The CDR3 protein is CASTGQAGTEAFF. In nucleotides, the CDR3 is TGTGCCAGCACCGGACAGGCGGGCACTGAAGCTTTCTTT.